This entry features one T cell receptor (beta chain) sequence. The antigen it binds to is not known. No base quality values were provided; no much bigger clone lies one nucleotide off. Genomic DNA was isolated from the sorted cells so that the TCRbeta CDR3 region could be sequenced. TCRbeta CDR3 regions were sequenced using the immunoSEQ Assay. This immuneACCESS table, as held by TCRdb, lists in-frame sequences with V and J called but not all clones. Of the missing ones, under half trace to an unresolved V gene in checked studies; the others have no known cause. The sample yields about 76,000 clones; around 82% were counted once. Of the sample, 6.9% is held by the ten largest clones. V drops 7 bases and J drops 3 bases, leaving 14 bases in between. Measured from the cysteine to the phenylalanine, the CDR3 is 13 residues long. The DNA shown is the 39-base CDR3, in frame from base 1. CDR1 and CDR2 were assigned from the germline V gene as SQVTM and ANQGSEA.

The trial excluded patients who had a history of autoimmune disease or were on systemic immunosuppression. Peripheral blood for TCR sequencing was drawn from every dose cohort at baseline, at cycle 4 day 1 and at cycle 7 day 1. Samples came from an open-label, multicenter, first-in-human phase I dose-escalation trial of ivuxolimab. Adults with locally advanced or metastatic melanoma, renal cell, hepatocellular, or head and neck squamous cell carcinoma were enrolled in the trial. Before TCR sequencing, CD4+ T cells and CD8+ T cells from peripheral blood were sorted into separate populations. The sample belongs to a study of OX40 agonist ivuxolimab in advanced cancers. About the full investigation: Ivuxolimab, which targeted the costimulatory receptor OX40 (CD134), was an agonistic, fully human IgG2 monoclonal antibody. Intravenous ivuxolimab was administered to patients every 2 weeks at six dose levels: 0.01, 0.1, 0.3, 1.5, 3 and 10 mg/kg. The monotherapy dose-escalation portion (N = 52 patients) of the phase I ivuxolimab trial is reported in the paper. A male proportion of 70% to 90% and a mean age of roughly 55 years, ranging from about 20 to 79, were recorded for the dose-escalation cohort. The purpose of peripheral TCRbeta sequencing was to test whether ivuxolimab changed TCR sequence diversity and led to clonal T-cell expansion. Partial responses occurred in three dose-escalation patients, of whom one had hepatocellular carcinoma and two had cutaneous melanoma. Prior anti-PD-1, anti-PD-L1 or anti-CTLA-4 therapy was permitted, and checkpoint inhibitors had been received by about 37% of dose-escalation patients. Of the roughly 52 patients in dose escalation, 19 had hepatocellular carcinoma, some 15 had melanoma, 9 had renal cell carcinoma and 9 had head and neck cancer.

On the study overall, not on this receptor specifically: Which antigens the clonally expanded peripheral T cells were specific for was not determined. Low levels of normalized T-cell clonal expansion were also seen in some nonresponding patients. Clonal expansion of both CD4+ and CD8+ blood T cells was observed from baseline to week 6 at doses 0.1 to 3.0 mg/kg. After ivuxolimab, CD8+ T cells had more expanded clones than CD4+ T cells on average. In partial responders in the 0.1-3.0 mg/kg groups, normalized peripheral clonal expansion was found to be among the lowest, especially among CD8+ T cells.

The receptor was derived from an adult with an advanced solid tumor such as melanoma, head and neck, liver or kidney cancer. Recombination linked TRBV29-1 to TRBJ2-3; TRBD2 is a weak D gene call, 5 bases matching. Source: CD4+ or CD8+ T cells sorted from blood, taken in a trial of the OX40 agonist ivuxolimab. In nucleotides, the sequence is TGCAGCGCCCAACAACGGACTACAGATACGCAGTATTTT. Translated, it gives CSAQQRTTDTQYF.